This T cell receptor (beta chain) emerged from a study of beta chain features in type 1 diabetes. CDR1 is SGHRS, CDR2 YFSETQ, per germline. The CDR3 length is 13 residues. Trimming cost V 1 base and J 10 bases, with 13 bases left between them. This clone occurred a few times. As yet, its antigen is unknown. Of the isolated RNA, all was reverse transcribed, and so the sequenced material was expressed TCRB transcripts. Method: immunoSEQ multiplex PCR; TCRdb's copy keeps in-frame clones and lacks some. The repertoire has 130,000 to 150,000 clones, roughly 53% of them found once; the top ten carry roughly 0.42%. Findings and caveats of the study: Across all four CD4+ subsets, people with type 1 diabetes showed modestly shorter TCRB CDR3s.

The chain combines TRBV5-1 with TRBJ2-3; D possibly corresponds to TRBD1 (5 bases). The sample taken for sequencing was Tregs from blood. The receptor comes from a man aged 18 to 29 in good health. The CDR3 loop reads CASSLPGLLSQYF. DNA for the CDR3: TGCGCCAGCAGCTTGCCAGGGCTTCTTTCGCAGTATTTT.